The text below deals with one TCR beta chain. Its matching antigen is unknown. This entry belongs to a study of T and B cells in COVID-19 patients. Study-level points and caveats: Patients with COVID-19 reportedly showed strongly skewed T cell receptor beta variable and joining gene usage.

Each TRB amplification used roughly 250-550 ng of genomic DNA from blood. TRB rearrangements were amplified by multiplex PCR with BIOMED2 TRB-A/B primers. One entry per CDR3 protein, called by TCRdb with MiXCR from the multiplex PCR reads. The data show roughly 27,000 distinct CDR3 sequences, with 30% to 35% seen just once and 1.5% to 2% held by the top ten. The specimen sequenced was blood. This clonotype was obtained from a human donor who had recovered from COVID-19.

CDR3 sequence (DNA): TGTGCCAGCAGCTTTCTAGCGGGGGAGACCCAAGAGACCCAGTACTTC. This translates into CASSFLAGETQETQYF. The chain links TRBV7-2 to TRBJ2-5; 10 nucleotides match TRBD2. This CDR3 is built from 16 residues. The trim removed 3 bases at V and 1 base at J, leaving 5 bases unmatched. Germline assignment: CDR1 SGHTA and CDR2 FQGNSA.